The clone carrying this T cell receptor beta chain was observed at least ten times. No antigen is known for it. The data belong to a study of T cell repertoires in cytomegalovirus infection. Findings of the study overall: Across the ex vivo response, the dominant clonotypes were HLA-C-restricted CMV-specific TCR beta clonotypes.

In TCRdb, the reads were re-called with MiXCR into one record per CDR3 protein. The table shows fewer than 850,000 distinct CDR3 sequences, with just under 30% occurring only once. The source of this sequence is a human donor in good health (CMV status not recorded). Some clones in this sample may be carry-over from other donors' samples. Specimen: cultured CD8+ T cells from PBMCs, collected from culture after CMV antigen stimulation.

For the CDR3, the DNA is TGCAGCGTTCCTGGACAGGGGGCTTGGTATGGCTACACCTTC. Amino acids: CSVPGQGAWYGYTF. The chain employs TRBV29-1 and TRBJ1-2; 11 nucleotides agree with TRBD1. The CDR3 is 14 residues long. Germline assignment: CDR1 SQVTM and CDR2 ANQGSEA. Unmatched junction bases numbered 7, after V lost 5 bases and J lost 5 bases.